This TCR beta chain originates from a study of T-cell memory formation after mild COVID-19. About the study: Each donor largely had its own TCR clusters.

V lost 0 bases, J lost 8 bases, and 20 bases lay in between. Germline V gene data show CDR1 as SGHVS and CDR2 as FNYEAQ. The CDR3 runs 17 residues. Sample barcodes and UMIs were carried by the TCR alpha and TCR beta cDNA libraries that 5'RACE generated with constant-segment primers. TCRdb reanalysed the 5' RACE reads using MiXCR and keeps one entry per CDR3 protein. The table lists 500,000 to 550,000 distinct CDR3 sequences, just over 20% of them singletons. Sequencing used PBMCs or a T cell subset sorted from them (not recorded which). This chain uses TRBV7-6 with TRBJ2-1, with D possibly being TRBD2 (5 bases). The source is an adult woman who had mild COVID-19 (a few samples of this study predate the infection). Cell type and time point are not known. CDR3 residues: CASSLASQRLGIYEQFF. In DNA form, the CDR3 reads TGTGCCAGCAGCTTAGCGTCCCAGCGACTCGGGATTTATGAGCAGTTCTTC.